The 27 T cell receptor beta chains in this list originate from one sample, sequenced in a study of CD8 T cells in ankylosing spondylitis. Regarding the study as a whole: A motif of fewer than ten highly homologous TCR beta variants was seen as apparently characteristic of ankylosing spondylitis blood.

TCRdb re-called the 5' RACE reads through MiXCR, storing one row per CDR3 protein. The data contain roughly 220,000 distinct CDR3 sequences, approximately 16% of them singletons. The antigens of these receptors remain unknown. Material for sequencing was blood, either unsorted or a sorted T cell fraction (not recorded which). All receptors derive from a male donor with ankylosing spondylitis.

In this sample, this clonotype is medium-sized (0.01 to 0.1%). The gene calls are TRBV12-3 or TRBV12-4 and TRBJ2-3; TRBD1 agrees at 10 bases. CDR3 length: 18 residues. V lost 3 bases, J lost 4 bases, and 13 bases stayed unmatched. CDR3 loop: CASSLRTGTGEFPDTQYF. The CDR3 DNA sequence: TGTGCCAGCAGTTTGCGTACGGGGACAGGGGAATTCCCAGATACGCAGTATTTT.

This clonotype was seen only a few times. This sequence joins TRBV12-3 or TRBV12-4 and TRBJ2-6; D might be TRBD1 (6 bases). V gave up 2 bases and J gave up 1 base, with 15 bases separating them. This CDR3 has 18 residues. The CDR3 region is CASSLWGQYLSGANVLTF. The CDR3 DNA reads as TGTGCCAGCAGTTTATGGGGGCAGTATCTTTCTGGGGCCAACGTCCTGACTTTC.

This clonotype was seen a few times. The chain couples TRBV29-1 to TRBJ2-5; D possibly corresponds to TRBD2 (5 bases). CDR3 length: 13 residues. V lost 3 bases, J lost 1 base, and 9 bases lay in between. Germline CDR1 and CDR2: SQVTM and ANQGSEA. The CDR3 region has the DNA TGCAGCGTTGAGGCGGGCTCCCAAGAGACCCAGTACTTC. This translates into CSVEAGSQETQYF.

The J gene is TRBJ2-3, the V gene TRBV5-1, with D hard to call. V shed 4 bases and J shed 13 bases, with 25 bases lying between them. This CDR3 has 15 amino acids. From germline, CDR1 is SGHRS and CDR2 YFSETQ. CDR3 residues: CASSETLTEPGQEYF. The CDR3 nucleotides are TGCGCCAGCAGCGAAACCCTGACCGAGCCAGGCCAGGAGTATTTT.

The chain joins TRBV5-5 to TRBJ1-1; 10 bases line up with TRBD1. V dropped 3 bases and J dropped 4; count of bases not matched to a gene: 3. Per germline, CDR1 SGHKS and CDR2 YYEKEE (reference sequence). This CDR3 comprises 14 residues. The CDR3 here is CASSWDRGSTEAFF. CDR3 nucleotide sequence: TGTGCCAGCAGCTGGGACAGGGGTAGCACTGAAGCTTTCTTT.

This clonotype has at least ten counts. The chain combines TRBV4-1 with TRBJ1-6; D is unclear. The CDR3 contains 15 residues. V lost 0 bases to trimming and J lost 6 bases, with 9 bases between them. CDR1 is MGHRA, CDR2 YSYEKL, per germline. The CDR3 nucleotides read TGCGCCAGCAGCCAAGAGGAGCAGGTTAATTCACCCCTCCACTTT. Amino acids: CASSQEEQVNSPLHF.

The chain uses TRBV3-1 and TRBJ2-7; the D is unclear. CDR1 and CDR2 from the germline V gene are LGHDT and YNNKEL (reference sequence). The germline V and J ends were trimmed by 4 bases and 2 bases, with 9 bases remaining between them. This CDR3 comprises 13 residues. The CDR3, as DNA: TGTGCCAGCAGCCGGACCCGGGCCTACGAGCAGTACTTC. It codes for CASSRTRAYEQYF.

The chain combines TRBV19 with TRBJ2-6, with D uncertain. Germline V gene sequence: CDR1 LNHDA, CDR2 SQIVND (reference sequence). V was cut by 3 bases and J by 4 bases, with 7 bases left in between. The length of the CDR3 is 14 residues. CDR3 amino acids: CASSIVAGANVLTF. The CDR3 nucleotides are TGTGCCAGTAGTATTGTCGCAGGGGCCAACGTCCTGACTTTC.

V usage is TRBV4-3 and J usage is TRBJ2-1; a weak D match, TRBD2 (6 bases). Trimming pared 1 base from V and 5 bases from J, leaving 9 bases between. This CDR3 has 14 residues. Germline lookup yields CDR1 LGHNA and CDR2 YSLEER. This CDR3 reads CASSQVRDDNEQFF. CDR3 nucleotide sequence: TGCGCCAGCAGCCAAGTGCGGGACGACAATGAGCAGTTCTTC.

CDR3 coding DNA: TGTGCCATCAGTGCAGACAGGGGCTACTCCTACGAGCAGTACTTC. This sequence encodes CAISADRGYSYEQYF. This chain uses TRBV10-3 with TRBJ2-7; TRBD1 agrees at 8 bases. Germline CDR1 and CDR2: ENHRY and SYGVKD. V was clipped by 4 bases and J by 0 bases; unmatched bases: 5. There are 15 residues in the CDR3.

This chain connects TRBV7-9 to TRBJ1-2, with D unclear. The V and J ends lost 1 base and 6 bases respectively, with 6 bases between them. Germline CDR1 reads SEHNR; CDR2 reads FQNEAQ (reference sequence). The CDR3 consists of 12 residues. For the CDR3, the DNA is TGTGCCAGCAGCTTAGGAACCCATGGCTACACCTTC. Amino acid sequence: CASSLGTHGYTF.

This clonotype turned up a few times. V and J are TRBV27 and TRBJ2-3, with D possibly being TRBD2 (5 bases). Germline loops: CDR1 MNHEY, CDR2 SMNVEV (reference sequence). This CDR3 has 14 residues. Deletions cut 8 bases from V and 5 bases from J, with 17 bases between. The CDR3 bases are TGTGCCAGCGGACTCTACAGCCCAGGAGATACGCAGTATTTT. It encodes CASGLYSPGDTQYF.

The rearrangement links TRBV13 to TRBJ2-5, with D perhaps being TRBD1 or TRBD2 (6 bases each). V lost 5 bases and J lost 2, with 15 bases in between. CDR1 and CDR2 from the germline V gene are PRHDT and FYEKMQ (reference sequence). The CDR3 covers 15 residues. Written as DNA, the CDR3 is TGTGCCAGCAGCGCCACGAGAGGGGGGCAAGAGACCCAGTACTTC. This translates into CASSATRGGQETQYF.

This clonotype has only a few counts. The DNA is left out, because the CDR3 cannot be placed on it with certainty; the CDR3 is given as TCRdb lists it. Here the CDR3 reads CASSFGDGDTQYF. This rearrangement joins TRBV12-3 or TRBV12-4 to TRBJ2-3. The CDR3 is made up of 13 amino acids, end residues included.

This chain joins TRBV7-9 and TRBJ2-7; 7 bases are shared with TRBD1. Germline V gene data show CDR1 as SEHNR and CDR2 as FQNEAQ (reference sequence). The CDR3 spans 16 residues. Trimming removed 5 bases from V and 3 bases from J; junction bases left unmatched: 13. The chain's CDR3 is CASSAQDRYSYYEQYF. The CDR3 coding sequence is TGTGCCAGCAGCGCCCAGGACAGGTACTCTTACTACGAGCAGTACTTC.

This clonotype was counted a few times. This rearrangement joins TRBV28 to TRBJ2-1; D may be TRBD2 (7 bases). Per the germline V gene, CDR1 is MDHEN and CDR2 is SYDVKM. V lost 5 bases to trimming and J lost 8 bases, with 16 bases between them. There are 14 residues in the CDR3. As DNA, the CDR3 is TGTGCCAGCAGTCAGCTGACCGGGGGGCATGAGCAGTTCTTC. It specifies CASSQLTGGHEQFF.

This clonotype was seen more than once but under ten times. The chain couples TRBV5-6 to TRBJ1-4, with a tentative D call TRBD1 (5 bases). The CDR3 loop spans 15 amino acids. Germline V gene lookup returns CDR1 SGHDT and CDR2 YYEEEE. V lost 0 bases and J 3 bases, leaving 9 bases between the germline ends. The CDR3 protein is CASSLAGRPNEKLFF. Here the CDR3 DNA reads TGTGCCAGCAGCTTGGCGGGACGGCCTAATGAAAAACTGTTTTTT.

The rearrangement uses TRBV24-1 and TRBJ2-1; maybe TRBD2 (7 bases). Trimming left V 7 bases short and J 4 bases short, with 19 bases between. The CDR3 sequence is 16 residues long. In germline, CDR1 is KGHDR, CDR2 SFDVKD. The DNA of the CDR3 is TGTGCCACCAGCCCCCGCGAGGGGGGGTTGTACAATGAGCAGTTCTTC. Translating gives CATSPREGGLYNEQFF.

This clonotype was recorded a few times. This chain joins TRBV7-9 and TRBJ1-1; 8 bases line up with TRBD1. J gave up 5 bases and V 5 bases, and 13 bases lay outside the gene matches. The germline CDR1 and CDR2 sequences are SEHNR and FQNEAQ (reference sequence). The CDR3 loop spans 16 amino acids. The CDR3 bases are TGTGCCAGCAGCCAAACGACTTGGACAGGGCAGACTGAAGCTTTCTTT. This translates into CASSQTTWTGQTEAFF.

In its sample, this clonotype was seen a few times. CDR3 sequence: CSVGQGVSEQYF. CDR3 DNA sequence: TGCAGTGTGGGACAGGGAGTAAGCGAGCAGTACTTC. The rearrangement joins TRBV20-1 to TRBJ2-7; 9 bases match TRBD1. CDR3 length equals 12 residues. Germline V gene lookup returns CDR1 DFQATT and CDR2 SNEGSKA (reference sequence). The V and J ends lost 7 bases and 6 bases, in that order; junction bases with no gene match: 7.

The chain couples TRBV7-3 to TRBJ2-7; 10 nucleotides align to TRBD1. Germline CDR1 reads SGHTA; CDR2 reads FQGTGA. The CDR3 is made up of 15 amino acids. The trim removed 3 bases at V and 4 bases at J, leaving 6 bases unmatched. The DNA of the CDR3 is TGTGCCAGCAGCTTGGAGACAGGGGGCTCTTACGAGCAGTACTTC. Its protein product is CASSLETGGSYEQYF.

This clonotype was observed a few times. This chain links TRBV29-1 with TRBJ2-7; 7 bases line up with TRBD1. J lost 2 bases, V lost 7 bases, and 5 bases had no gene match. Per the germline V gene, CDR1 is SQVTM and CDR2 is ANQGSEA. CDR3 size: 12 residues. CDR3 sequence reads: CSARQGPYEQYF. The CDR3 nucleotides are TGCAGCGCACGACAGGGACCCTACGAGCAGTACTTC.

This chain joins TRBV12-3 or TRBV12-4 and TRBJ2-4; 8 nucleotides line up with TRBD1. The CDR3 totals 15 residues. V shed 8 bases and J 6 bases; nucleotides not matched to a gene: 12. CDR3 residues: CASAYPDRGGNIQYF. CDR3 coding DNA: TGTGCCAGCGCATACCCTGACAGGGGCGGAAACATTCAGTACTTC.

The chain employs TRBV12-3 or TRBV12-4 and TRBJ2-5, with TRBD1 identical over 8 bases. Losses at the gene ends were 8 bases for V and 0 bases for J; bases not matched to a gene: 8. This CDR3 contains 15 residues. The CDR3 DNA reads TGTGCCAGCGGTAACAGGGGGACGTACCAAGAGACCCAGTACTTC. Protein product: CASGNRGTYQETQYF.

This clonotype showed up many times. The CDR3: CASSPRDRAGEQYF. The CDR3 DNA follows: TGTGCCAGCAGCCCTCGGGACAGGGCGGGCGAGCAGTACTTC. J is TRBJ2-7 and V is TRBV7-9; TRBD1 matches 9 bases. V lost 5 bases and J lost 6; bases outside the gene matches: 8. This CDR3 has 14 amino acids. Germline values: CDR1 SEHNR, CDR2 FQNEAQ (reference sequence).

The V gene is TRBV7-9, the J gene TRBJ1-2; D perhaps matches TRBD1 (5 bases). With 2 bases removed from V and 7 bases from J, the gap between germline ends came to 20 bases. This CDR3 is built from 16 residues. Per the germline V gene, CDR1 is SEHNR and CDR2 is FQNEAQ (reference sequence). CDR3 residues: CASSLSGTEPGGGYTF. CDR3 nucleotides: TGTGCCAGCAGCTTAAGCGGGACTGAGCCCGGGGGTGGCTACACCTTC.

The V call is TRBV5-5, the J call TRBJ2-7, with TRBD1 identical over 7 bases. The CDR3 contains 14 residues. The trim removed 3 bases at V and 4 bases at J, leaving 7 bases unmatched. Per germline, CDR1 SGHKS and CDR2 YYEKEE (reference sequence). The CDR3 DNA sequence: TGTGCCAGCAGCTCAACCGGGACAGAGTACGAGCAGTACTTC. Amino acid sequence: CASSSTGTEYEQYF.